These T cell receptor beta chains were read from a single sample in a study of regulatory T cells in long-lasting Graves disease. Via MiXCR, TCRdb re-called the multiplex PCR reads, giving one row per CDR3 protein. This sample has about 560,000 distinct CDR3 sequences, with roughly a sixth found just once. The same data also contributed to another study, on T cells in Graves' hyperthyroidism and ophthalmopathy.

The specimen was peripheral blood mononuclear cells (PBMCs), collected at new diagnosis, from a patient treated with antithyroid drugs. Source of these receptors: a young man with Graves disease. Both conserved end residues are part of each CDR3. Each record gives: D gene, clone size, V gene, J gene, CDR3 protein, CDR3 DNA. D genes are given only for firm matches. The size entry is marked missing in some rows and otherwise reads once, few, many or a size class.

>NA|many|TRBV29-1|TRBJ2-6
CSVEDMSGGANVLTF
TGCAGCGTTGAAGATATGTCTGGTGGGGCCAACGTCCTGACTTTC
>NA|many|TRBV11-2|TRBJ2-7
CASSPGLGNEQYF
TGTGCCAGCAGCCCGGGATTGGGGAACGAGCAGTACTTC
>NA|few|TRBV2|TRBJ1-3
CASSEGAGNTIYF
TGTGCCAGCAGTGAGGGGGCTGGAAACACCATATATTTT
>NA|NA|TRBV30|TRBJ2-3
CAWSVLTAGWRTDTQYF
TGTGCCTGGAGTGTACTAACAGCCGGTTGGCGCACAGATACGCAGTATTTT
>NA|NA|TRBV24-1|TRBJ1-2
CATSGPGGYTF
TGTGCCACCAGTGGCCCGGGCGGCTACACCTTC
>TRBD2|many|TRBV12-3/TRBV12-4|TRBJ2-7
CASSLASSGIRYEQYF
TGTGCCAGCAGTTTGGCGTCTAGCGGGATTAGGTACGAGCAGTACTTC
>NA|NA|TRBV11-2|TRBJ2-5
CASRRGRGARGETQYF
TGTGCCAGCAGGAGGGGGAGGGGGGCGCGAGGAGAGACCCAGTACTTC
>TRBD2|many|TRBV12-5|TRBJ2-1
CASGLVTSGRRDEQFF
TGTGCTAGTGGTTTAGTGACTAGCGGGAGAAGAGATGAGCAGTTCTTC
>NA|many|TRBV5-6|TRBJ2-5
CASSLEGIETQYF
TGTGCCAGCAGCTTAGAAGGGATAGAGACCCAGTACTTC
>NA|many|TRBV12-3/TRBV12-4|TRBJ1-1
CASRGGSMNTEAFF
TGTGCCAGCAGGGGCGGGTCTATGAACACTGAAGCTTTCTTT
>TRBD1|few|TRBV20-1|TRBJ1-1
CSVVEGAGKAFF
TGCAGTGTCGTCGAGGGGGCAGGTAAAGCTTTCTTT
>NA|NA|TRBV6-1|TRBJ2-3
CASADGGSTDTQYF
TGTGCCAGCGCCGACGGCGGGTCCACAGATACGCAGTATTTT
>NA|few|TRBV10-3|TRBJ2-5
CAISEGVLDGETQYF
TGTGCCATCAGTGAGGGGGTCTTAGATGGGGAGACCCAGTACTTC
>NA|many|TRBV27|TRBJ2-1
CASKTQGYEQFF
TGTGCCAGCAAAACACAGGGCTATGAGCAGTTCTTC
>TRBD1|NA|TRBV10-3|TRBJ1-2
CAITSWGQGLPNYGYTF
TGTGCCATCACCTCATGGGGACAGGGCCTCCCCAACTATGGCTACACCTTC
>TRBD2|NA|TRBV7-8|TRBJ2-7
CASSLGGPTGTSGRNWYF
TGTGCCAGCAGCTTAGGGGGACCGACCGGGACTAGCGGGAGAAATTGGTACTTC
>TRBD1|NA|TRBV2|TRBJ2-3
CASRRDRASTDTQYF
TGTGCCAGCAGACGGGACAGGGCCTCAACAGATACGCAGTATTTT
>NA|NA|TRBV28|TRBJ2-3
CASSEAYRAIWDTQYF
TGTGCCAGCAGCGAAGCCTATAGAGCGATATGGGATACGCAGTATTTT
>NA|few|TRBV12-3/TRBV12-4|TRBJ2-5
CVSSPGRETQYF
TGTGTCAGCAGTCCGGGACGCGAGACCCAGTACTTC
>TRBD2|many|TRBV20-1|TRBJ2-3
CSARGQAGYGNTQYF
TGCAGTGCTAGAGGCCAAGCGGGGTATGGGAATACGCAGTATTTT
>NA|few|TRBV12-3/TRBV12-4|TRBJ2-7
CASRALGGLEQYF
TGTGCCAGCAGGGCCCTAGGGGGGCTCGAGCAGTACTTC
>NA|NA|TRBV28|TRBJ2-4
CASSLPSQGGTKNIQYF
TGTGCCAGCAGTTTACCCTCTCAGGGTGGGACCAAAAACATTCAGTACTTC
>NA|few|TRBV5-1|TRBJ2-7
CASSPTSDGSYEQYF
TGCGCCAGCAGCCCGACGTCGGACGGATCCTACGAGCAGTACTTC
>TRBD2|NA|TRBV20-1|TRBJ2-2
CSATTSGTNTGELFF
TGCAGTGCTACGACTAGCGGGACCAACACCGGGGAGCTGTTTTTT
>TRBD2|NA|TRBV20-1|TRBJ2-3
CSATGEGGTDTQYF
TGCAGTGCTACTGGGGAGGGCGGCACAGATACGCAGTATTTT
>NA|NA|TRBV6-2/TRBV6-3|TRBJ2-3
CASILTPSGADTQYF
TGTGCCAGCATTCTGACTCCAAGCGGCGCAGATACGCAGTATTTT
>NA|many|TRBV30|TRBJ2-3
CAWSTKDTQYF
TGTGCCTGGAGCACGAAAGATACGCAGTATTTT
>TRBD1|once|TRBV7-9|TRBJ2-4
CASSTRQGAAKNIQYF
TGTGCCAGCAGCACCCGACAGGGGGCGGCCAAAAACATTCAGTACTTC
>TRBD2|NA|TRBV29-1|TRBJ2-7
CSVGAGGVYEQYF
TGCAGCGTTGGAGCGGGAGGGGTATATGAGCAGTACTTC
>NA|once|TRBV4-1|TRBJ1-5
CASSHSPGAGNQPQHF
TGCGCCAGCAGCCACTCCCCCGGGGCCGGGAATCAGCCCCAGCATTTT
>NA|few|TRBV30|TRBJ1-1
CAWGGMNTEAFF
TGTGCCTGGGGGGGGATGAACACTGAAGCTTTCTTT
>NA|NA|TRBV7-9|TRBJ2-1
CASSLGGMTGTSYNEQFF
TGTGCCAGCAGCTTAGGAGGGATGACAGGGACTTCCTACAATGAGCAGTTCTTC
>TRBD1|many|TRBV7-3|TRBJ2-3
CASSFRTGGVYPQYF
TGTGCCAGCAGCTTCCGGACAGGGGGCGTTTATCCGCAGTATTTT